This entry lists 21 T cell receptor beta chains sequenced from one sample in a study of T cells after yellow fever vaccination. TCRdb processed the 5' RACE reads anew with MiXCR; each CDR3 protein has one entry. This repertoire shows about 550,000 distinct CDR3 sequences, roughly 21% found once; its top ten account for 14%. This sample comprised PBMCs, obtained 15 days after the yellow fever booster vaccination. The receptors here all came from a man aged 30 to 39 who received the YFV17D yellow fever vaccine.

This clonotype was seen more than once but under ten times. This chain connects TRBV29-1 to TRBJ2-1, with 9 bases fitting TRBD2. The CDR3 has 14 amino acids. Germline V gene sequence: CDR1 SQVTM, CDR2 ANQGSEA. Germline trimming cut 3 bases from V and 4 bases from J; bases unmatched to any gene: 4. The CDR3: CSVEVAGEYNEQFF. Written as DNA, the CDR3 is TGCAGCGTTGAGGTAGCGGGAGAGTACAATGAGCAGTTCTTC.

This chain connects TRBV7-6 to TRBJ2-2, with 10 bases fitting TRBD2. CDR3 length equals 17 residues. Unmatched junction bases numbered 5, after V lost 0 bases and J lost 4 bases. Germline assignment: CDR1 SGHVS and CDR2 FNYEAQ. CDR3 amino acids: CASSLAASGSVTGELFF. The CDR3 DNA sequence: TGTGCCAGCAGCTTAGCGGCTAGCGGGAGTGTCACCGGGGAGCTGTTTTTT.

The chain recombines TRBV5-6 with TRBJ2-3; D is undetermined. With 6 bases removed from V and 6 bases from J, the gap between germline ends came to 14 bases. CDR1 SGHDT and CDR2 YYEEEE come from the germline V gene. The CDR3 runs to 13 residues. For the CDR3, the DNA is TGTGCCAGCAACTTTGGGATCGCGGATACGCAGTATTTT. It is translated as CASNFGIADTQYF.

This clonotype was picked up a small number of times. The CDR3 reads CASSSGGRGPYEQYF. In DNA, the CDR3 is TGTGCCAGCTCTTCAGGAGGGAGAGGACCCTACGAGCAGTACTTC. This sequence joins TRBV12-3 or TRBV12-4 and TRBJ2-7, with a possible D match to TRBD2 (6 bases). CDR3 length equals 15 residues. V gave up 8 bases and J gave up 2 bases, with 19 bases separating them.

This clonotype was counted between two and nine times. V gene TRBV28 combines with J gene TRBJ1-1; D is perhaps TRBD1 (5 bases). The V and J ends lost 3 bases and 0 bases respectively, with 14 bases between them. Per the germline V gene, CDR1 is MDHEN and CDR2 is SYDVKM. The CDR3 has 16 amino acids. CDR3 in DNA: TGTGCCAGCAGTTTCTTCAGGGTCGGAGTGAACACTGAAGCTTTCTTT. The encoded protein is CASSFFRVGVNTEAFF.

V gene TRBV5-1 combines with J gene TRBJ2-3; D is perhaps TRBD2 (6 bases). CDR3 length: 17 residues. Germline CDR1 and CDR2: SGHRS and YFSETQ. V shed 1 base and J shed 0 bases, with 15 bases lying between them. CDR3 nucleotides: TGCGCCAGCAGCTTGATTGCGGGGAAAAGAAGCACAGATACGCAGTATTTT. Translation: CASSLIAGKRSTDTQYF.

J is TRBJ2-7 and V is TRBV7-2; D not certain. Looked up from germline, CDR1 is SGHTA and CDR2 is FQGNSA. The CDR3 runs to 16 residues. Trimming took off 4 bases at V and 0 bases at J, with 16 bases between the two ends. CDR3 in amino acids: CASSSTSGGGSYEQYF. The CDR3 nucleotides are TGTGCCAGCAGCTCGACCTCGGGCGGTGGCTCCTACGAGCAGTACTTC.

This clonotype was recorded at least ten times. V is TRBV7-2 and J is TRBJ2-2, with 9 positions matching TRBD2. Germline V gene sequence: CDR1 SGHTA, CDR2 FQGNSA. V gave up 6 bases and J gave up 2 bases; unmatched junction bases: 7. The CDR3 consists of 16 residues. The CDR3 nucleotides read TGTGCCAGCAGAAAACCGGGACTAGCCAACACCGGGGAGCTGTTTTTT. It translates to CASRKPGLANTGELFF.

The chain employs TRBV4-3 and TRBJ2-7; D unclear. The CDR3 covers 14 residues. V gave up 0 bases and J gave up 3 bases, with 9 bases separating them. In germline, CDR1 is LGHNA, CDR2 YSLEER. The CDR3: CASSQDPAVYEQYF. In DNA form, the CDR3 reads TGCGCCAGCAGCCAAGATCCGGCTGTCTACGAGCAGTACTTC.

This clonotype was counted only a few times. This chain uses TRBV4-3 with TRBJ2-3; D call uncertain. CDR3 length equals 18 residues. Trimming stripped 0 bases from V and 3 bases from J, with 19 bases between. CDR1 is LGHNA and CDR2 is YSLEER in the germline V gene. CDR3 DNA: TGCGCCAGCAGCCAAGATCCTGCGACCGCTGATGGGACAGATACGCAGTATTTT. The encoded protein is CASSQDPATADGTDTQYF.

This clonotype was observed a handful of times. V usage is TRBV2 and J usage is TRBJ1-5; D unresolved. There are 15 residues in the CDR3. Trimming cost V 0 bases and J 2 bases, with 8 bases left between them. CDR1 is SNHLY and CDR2 is FYNNEI in the germline V gene. The CDR3 loop is CASSEAPAGNQPQHF. The CDR3 DNA reads as TGTGCCAGCAGTGAAGCGCCAGCAGGCAATCAGCCCCAGCATTTT.

This clonotype was seen more than once but under ten times. The chain links TRBV12-3 or TRBV12-4 to TRBJ2-5; D uncertain. CDR3 length: 14 residues. V lost 1 base, J lost 4 bases, and 10 bases lay in between. As DNA, the CDR3 is TGTGCCAGCAGTTTAGGGCCTGGATCAGAGACCCAGTACTTC. Translation gives CASSLGPGSETQYF.

V usage is TRBV7-8 and J usage is TRBJ2-1, with unresolved D. CDR1 and CDR2 (germline): SGHVS, FQNEAQ. Trimming pared 6 bases from V and 9 bases from J, leaving 9 bases between. The CDR3 is 11 amino acids. CDR3 amino acids: CASRNTGEQFF. CDR3 in DNA: TGTGCCAGCAGAAACACTGGTGAGCAGTTCTTC.

This chain connects TRBV24-1 to TRBJ2-1; D not certain. The CDR3 loop spans 13 amino acids. V was shortened by 2 bases and J by 9 bases, with 10 bases between the two germline ends. The germline V gene encodes CDR1 KGHDR and CDR2 SFDVKD. The CDR3 DNA reads as TGTGCCACCAGTGATTCCCCCGACGCTGAGCAGTTCTTC. It yields the protein CATSDSPDAEQFF.

This clonotype was observed a few times. The rearrangement links TRBV5-1 to TRBJ2-1, with TRBD2 as a possible D gene (7 bases). V shed 4 bases and J shed 8 bases, with 19 bases lying between them. Germline V gene data show CDR1 as SGHRS and CDR2 as YFSETQ. This CDR3 spans 15 amino acids. The CDR3 protein is CASSPALAAGDEQFF. The DNA for the CDR3 is TGCGCCAGCAGCCCCGCCCTAGCGGCAGGGGATGAGCAGTTCTTC.

The V gene is TRBV5-6, the J gene TRBJ2-3; D could derive from TRBD1 or TRBD2 (6 bases each). The CDR3 runs to 13 residues. Germline CDR1 SGHDT, CDR2 YYEEEE. Trimming pared 4 bases from V and 6 bases from J, leaving 12 bases between. This chain's CDR3 is CASSPGAQDTQYF. CDR3 DNA: TGTGCCAGCAGCCCGGGGGCCCAGGATACGCAGTATTTT.

This clonotype was counted only a few times. This chain joins TRBV7-2 and TRBJ2-1, with 8 bases fitting TRBD2. The ends lost 5 bases at V and 9 bases at J; junction bases unmatched: 6. CDR3 length: 13 residues. The germline CDR1 and CDR2 sequences are SGHTA and FQGNSA. CDR3 DNA: TGTGCCAGCAGCCGGGAGGGCTCAGGTGAGCAGTTCTTC. Translated, it gives CASSREGSGEQFF.

This chain links TRBV18 with TRBJ1-1, with a weak D call TRBD1 (6 bases). The CDR3 covers 15 residues. V shed 0 bases and J shed 9 bases, with 17 bases lying between them. CDR1 and CDR2 from the germline V gene are KGHSH and LQKENI. CDR3 residues: CASSPPAQGWTQAFF. The CDR3 region has the DNA TGTGCCAGCTCACCACCGGCACAGGGATGGACTCAAGCTTTCTTT.

V gene TRBV6-4 combines with J gene TRBJ2-2, with D hard to call. V was shortened by 5 bases and J by 1 base, with 23 bases between the two germline ends. The CDR3 sequence is 19 residues long. CDR1 is MRHNA, CDR2 SNTAGT, per germline. CDR3 DNA sequence: TGTGCCAGCAGTAGACCTCGGACCACCGTCGCCCGGAACACCGGGGAGCTGTTTTTT. Translated: CASSRPRTTVARNTGELFF.

This clonotype was seen at least ten times. The V and J genes are TRBV7-2 and TRBJ1-1; no clear D. Germline CDR1 SGHTA, CDR2 FQGNSA. The CDR3 spans 12 residues. V was pared by 7 bases and J by 4 bases, with 10 bases between. CDR3 sequence (DNA): TGTGCCAGCACCTTGTCCAGCACTGAAGCTTTCTTT. This translates into CASTLSSTEAFF.

This chain connects TRBV5-1 to TRBJ2-1, with 11 positions matching TRBD2. Germline V CDR1 and CDR2: SGHRS, YFSETQ. This CDR3 region has 16 residues. V lost 4 bases and J lost 4; bases outside the gene matches: 7. The CDR3 region has the DNA TGCGCCAGCAGCCCAACGACTAGCGGGGTATACAATGAGCAGTTCTTC. It encodes CASSPTTSGVYNEQFF.